This is a list of T cell receptor beta chains from one sample in a study of shared clonotypes between healthy human individuals. Profiling relied on immunoSEQ multiplex PCR, and the TCRdb table lists in-frame clones only, not all of them. The sample lists 2 million to 2.5 million clones, around 93% seen once, with 0.3% to 0.45% in the top ten. What was sequenced was naive CD4+ T cells from PBMCs. The receptor set was obtained from a man younger than 35 in good health. Some clones in this sample may be carry-over from other donors' samples. Both conserved end residues are part of each CDR3. For some rows the clone size is stated as once, few or many, or as a class when expanded; others skip it.

v_gene: TRBV5-1; abundance: once; j_gene: TRBJ2-1; CDR3aa: CASSLSLAGGQRSYNEQFF
v_gene: TRBV2; abundance: -; j_gene: TRBJ2-7; CDR3aa: CASGRLDSYEQYF
v_gene: TRBV28; abundance: -; j_gene: TRBJ2-3; CDR3aa: CASSSPGLGTDTQYF
v_gene: TRBV6-5; abundance: once; j_gene: TRBJ2-5; CDR3aa: CASSAATSPGETQYF
v_gene: TRBV19; abundance: -; j_gene: TRBJ2-3; CDR3aa: CASSIMDISSTDTQYF
v_gene: TRBV10-3; abundance: many; j_gene: TRBJ1-5; CDR3aa: CAISGVNQPQHF
v_gene: TRBV18; abundance: -; j_gene: TRBJ2-1; CDR3aa: CASSPLPTDNEQFF
v_gene: TRBV29-1; abundance: few; j_gene: TRBJ1-1; CDR3aa: CSVVPTLLGAHGAFF
v_gene: TRBV7-3; abundance: -; j_gene: TRBJ2-6; CDR3aa: CASSSHPGANVLTF
v_gene: TRBV2; abundance: few; j_gene: TRBJ1-1; CDR3aa: CASSIRGGDTEAFF
v_gene: TRBV2; abundance: -; j_gene: TRBJ1-2; CDR3aa: CASTRDRGRGYTF
v_gene: TRBV10-3; abundance: -; j_gene: TRBJ2-7; CDR3aa: CAIRAGTGKDEQYF
v_gene: TRBV6-1; abundance: -; j_gene: TRBJ1-2; CDR3aa: CASSEYLVGGSYGYTF
v_gene: TRBV18; abundance: -; j_gene: TRBJ1-6; CDR3aa: CASSPPFDRASKLNSPLHF
v_gene: TRBV19; abundance: -; j_gene: TRBJ2-7; CDR3aa: CASSSTGDSYEQYF
v_gene: TRBV30; abundance: -; j_gene: TRBJ1-4; CDR3aa: CAWSSQGSGTNEKLFF
v_gene: TRBV6-1; abundance: -; j_gene: TRBJ1-5; CDR3aa: CASKWDGRNQPQHF
v_gene: TRBV14; abundance: -; j_gene: TRBJ2-3; CDR3aa: CASSQERRASGSTDTQYF
v_gene: TRBV10-2; abundance: -; j_gene: TRBJ2-3; CDR3aa: CASSGQGVLAATDTQYF
v_gene: TRBV28; abundance: once; j_gene: TRBJ2-7; CDR3aa: CASRSGSVSYEQYF
v_gene: TRBV7-3; abundance: -; j_gene: TRBJ2-5; CDR3aa: CASSLTVTTEIQYF
v_gene: TRBV6-6; abundance: -; j_gene: TRBJ2-2; CDR3aa: CASSYGYSGELFF
v_gene: TRBV6-1; abundance: -; j_gene: TRBJ2-2; CDR3aa: CASSEKGPGELFF
v_gene: TRBV28; abundance: -; j_gene: TRBJ1-2; CDR3aa: CAIGGTVIYGYTF
v_gene: TRBV9; abundance: once; j_gene: TRBJ2-1; CDR3aa: CASSVRLAAYNEQFF
v_gene: TRBV5-6; abundance: -; j_gene: TRBJ2-7; CDR3aa: CASSLGLAGDYEQYF
v_gene: TRBV7-9; abundance: -; j_gene: TRBJ2-7; CDR3aa: CASSLQKTGYEQYF